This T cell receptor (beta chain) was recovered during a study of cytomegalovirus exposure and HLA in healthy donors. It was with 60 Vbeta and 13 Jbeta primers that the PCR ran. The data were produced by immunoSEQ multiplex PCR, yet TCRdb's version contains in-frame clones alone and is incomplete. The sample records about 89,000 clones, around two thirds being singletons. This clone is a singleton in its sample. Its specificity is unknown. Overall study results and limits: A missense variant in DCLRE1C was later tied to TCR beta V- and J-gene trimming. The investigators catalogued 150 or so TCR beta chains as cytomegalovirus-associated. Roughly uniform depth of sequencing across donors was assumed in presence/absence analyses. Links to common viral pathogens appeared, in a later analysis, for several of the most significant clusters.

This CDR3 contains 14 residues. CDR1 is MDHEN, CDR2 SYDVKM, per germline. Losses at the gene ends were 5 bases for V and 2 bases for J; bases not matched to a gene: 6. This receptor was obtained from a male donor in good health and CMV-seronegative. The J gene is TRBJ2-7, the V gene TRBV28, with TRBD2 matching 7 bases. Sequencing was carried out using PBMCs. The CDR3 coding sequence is TGTGCCAGCAGTCCCGGGAGGCCTCCCTACGAGCAGTACTTC. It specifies CASSPGRPPYEQYF.